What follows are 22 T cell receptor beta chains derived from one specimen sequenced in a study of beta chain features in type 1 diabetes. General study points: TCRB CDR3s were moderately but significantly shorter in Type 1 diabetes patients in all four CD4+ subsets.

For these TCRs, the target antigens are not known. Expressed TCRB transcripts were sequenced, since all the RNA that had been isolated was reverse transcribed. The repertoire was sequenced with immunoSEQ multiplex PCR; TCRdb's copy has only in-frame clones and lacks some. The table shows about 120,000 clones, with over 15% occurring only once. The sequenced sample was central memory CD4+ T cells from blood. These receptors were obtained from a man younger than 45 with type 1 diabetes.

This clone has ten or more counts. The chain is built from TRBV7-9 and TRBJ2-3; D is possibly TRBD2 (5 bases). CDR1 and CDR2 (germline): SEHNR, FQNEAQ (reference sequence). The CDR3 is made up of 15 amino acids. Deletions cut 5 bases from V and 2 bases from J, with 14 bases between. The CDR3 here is CASSPKQRLTDTQYF. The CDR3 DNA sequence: TGTGCCAGCAGCCCAAAACAGCGGCTCACAGATACGCAGTATTTT.

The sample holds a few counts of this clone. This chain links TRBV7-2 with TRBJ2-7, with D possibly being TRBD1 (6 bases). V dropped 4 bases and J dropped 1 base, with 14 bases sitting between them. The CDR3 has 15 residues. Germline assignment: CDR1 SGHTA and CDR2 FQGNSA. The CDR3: CASSYGTGQSYEQYF. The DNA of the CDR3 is TGTGCCAGCAGCTATGGAACAGGGCAATCCTACGAGCAGTACTTC.

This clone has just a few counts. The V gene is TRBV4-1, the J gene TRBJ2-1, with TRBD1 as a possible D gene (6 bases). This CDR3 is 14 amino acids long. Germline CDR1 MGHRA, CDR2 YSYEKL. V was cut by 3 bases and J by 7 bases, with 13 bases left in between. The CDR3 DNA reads TGCGCCAGCAGCCACAAGGGGGATCGGAATGAGCAGTTCTTC. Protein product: CASSHKGDRNEQFF.

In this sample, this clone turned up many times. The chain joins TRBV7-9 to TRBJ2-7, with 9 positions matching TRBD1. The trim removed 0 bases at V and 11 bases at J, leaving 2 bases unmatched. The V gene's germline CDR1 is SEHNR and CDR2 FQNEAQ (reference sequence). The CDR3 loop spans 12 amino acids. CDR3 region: CASSLARDREYF. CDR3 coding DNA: TGTGCCAGCAGCTTAGCCCGGGACAGGGAGTACTTC.

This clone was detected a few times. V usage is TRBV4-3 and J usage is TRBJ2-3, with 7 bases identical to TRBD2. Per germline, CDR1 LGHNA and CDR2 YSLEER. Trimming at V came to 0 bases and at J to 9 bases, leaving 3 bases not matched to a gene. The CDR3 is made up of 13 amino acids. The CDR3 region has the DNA TGCGCCAGCAGCCAAGATTTCGGGGGGACGCAGTATTTT. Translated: CASSQDFGGTQYF.

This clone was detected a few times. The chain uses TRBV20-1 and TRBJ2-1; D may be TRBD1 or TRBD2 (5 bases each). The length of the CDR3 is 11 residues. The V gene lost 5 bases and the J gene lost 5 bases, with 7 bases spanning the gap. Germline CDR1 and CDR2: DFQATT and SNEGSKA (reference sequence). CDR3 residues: CSARGDNEQFF. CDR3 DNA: TGCAGTGCTCGAGGGGACAATGAGCAGTTCTTC.

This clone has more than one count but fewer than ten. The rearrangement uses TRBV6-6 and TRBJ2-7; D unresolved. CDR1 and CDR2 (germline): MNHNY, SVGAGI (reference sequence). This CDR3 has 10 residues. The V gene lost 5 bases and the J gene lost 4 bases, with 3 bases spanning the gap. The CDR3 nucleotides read TGTGCCAGCAGTGAGTACGAGCAGTACTTC. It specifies CASSEYEQYF.

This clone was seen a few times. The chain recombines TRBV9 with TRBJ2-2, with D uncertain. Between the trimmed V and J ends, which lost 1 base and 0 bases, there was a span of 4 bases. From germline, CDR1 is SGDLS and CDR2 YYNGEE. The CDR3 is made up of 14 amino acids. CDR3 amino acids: CASSVTPNTGELFF. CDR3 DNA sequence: TGTGCCAGCAGCGTAACCCCGAACACCGGGGAGCTGTTTTTT.

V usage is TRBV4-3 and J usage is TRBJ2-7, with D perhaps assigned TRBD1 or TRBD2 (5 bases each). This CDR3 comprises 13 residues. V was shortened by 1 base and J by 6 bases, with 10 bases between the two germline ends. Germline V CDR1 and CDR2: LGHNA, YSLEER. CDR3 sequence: CASSQVGESEQYF. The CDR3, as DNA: TGCGCCAGCAGCCAAGTGGGGGAATCCGAGCAGTACTTC.

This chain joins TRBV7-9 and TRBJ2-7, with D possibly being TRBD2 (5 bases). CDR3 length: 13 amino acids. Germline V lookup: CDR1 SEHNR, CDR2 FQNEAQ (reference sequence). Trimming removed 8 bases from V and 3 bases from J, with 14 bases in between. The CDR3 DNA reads TGTGCCAGCCGAAGTGGGAGATACTACGAGCAGTACTTC. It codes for CASRSGRYYEQYF.

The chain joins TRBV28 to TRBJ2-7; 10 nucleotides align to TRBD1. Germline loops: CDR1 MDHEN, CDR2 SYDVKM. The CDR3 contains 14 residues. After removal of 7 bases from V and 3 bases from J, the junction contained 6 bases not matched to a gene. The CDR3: CASTPGQGNYEQYF. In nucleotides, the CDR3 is TGTGCCAGCACCCCGGGACAGGGGAACTACGAGCAGTACTTC.

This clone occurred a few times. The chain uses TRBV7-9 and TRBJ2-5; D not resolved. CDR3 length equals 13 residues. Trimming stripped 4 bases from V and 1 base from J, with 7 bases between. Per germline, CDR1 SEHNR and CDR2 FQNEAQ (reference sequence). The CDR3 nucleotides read TGTGCCAGCAGCTCCACTACCCAAGAGACCCAGTACTTC. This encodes CASSSTTQETQYF.

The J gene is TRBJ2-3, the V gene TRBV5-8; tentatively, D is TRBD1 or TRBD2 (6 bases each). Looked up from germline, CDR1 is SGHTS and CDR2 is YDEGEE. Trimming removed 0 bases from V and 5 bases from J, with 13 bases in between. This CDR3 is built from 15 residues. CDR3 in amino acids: CASSLAGGFQDTQYF. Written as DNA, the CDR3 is TGTGCCAGCAGCTTGGCCGGGGGCTTTCAAGATACGCAGTATTTT. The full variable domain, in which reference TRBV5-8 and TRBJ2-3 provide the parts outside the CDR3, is EAGVTQSPTHLIKTRGQQATLRCSPISGHTSVYWYQQALGLGLQFLLWYDEGEERNRGNFPPRFSGRQFPNYSSELNVNALELEDSALYLCASSLAGGFQDTQYFGPGTRLTVL.

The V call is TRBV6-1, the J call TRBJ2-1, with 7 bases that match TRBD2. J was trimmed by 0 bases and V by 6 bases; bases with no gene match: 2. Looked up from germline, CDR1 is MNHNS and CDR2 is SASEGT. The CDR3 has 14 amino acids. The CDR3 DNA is TGTGCCAGCAGGGTAGCGGGCTCCTACAATGAGCAGTTCTTC. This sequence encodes CASRVAGSYNEQFF.

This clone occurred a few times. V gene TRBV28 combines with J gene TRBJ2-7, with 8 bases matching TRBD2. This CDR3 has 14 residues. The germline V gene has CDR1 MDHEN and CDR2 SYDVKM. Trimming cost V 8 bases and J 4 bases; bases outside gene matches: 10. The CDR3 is CASQLAGRPYEQYF. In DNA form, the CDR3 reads TGTGCCAGCCAGTTAGCGGGGAGACCGTACGAGCAGTACTTC. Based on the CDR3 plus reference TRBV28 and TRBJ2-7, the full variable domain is DVKVTQSSRYLVKRTGEKVFLECVQDMDHENMFWYRQDPGLGLRLIYFSYDVKMKEKGDIPEGYSVSREKKERFSLILESASTNQTSMYLCASQLAGRPYEQYFGPGTRLTVT.

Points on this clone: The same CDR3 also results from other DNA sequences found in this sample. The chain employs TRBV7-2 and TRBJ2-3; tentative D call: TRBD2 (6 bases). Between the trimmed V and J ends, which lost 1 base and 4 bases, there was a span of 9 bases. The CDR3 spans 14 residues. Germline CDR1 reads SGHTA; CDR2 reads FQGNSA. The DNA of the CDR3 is TGTGCCAGCAGCTTAGGACTAGTTGCAGATACGCAGTATTTT. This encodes CASSLGLVADTQYF.

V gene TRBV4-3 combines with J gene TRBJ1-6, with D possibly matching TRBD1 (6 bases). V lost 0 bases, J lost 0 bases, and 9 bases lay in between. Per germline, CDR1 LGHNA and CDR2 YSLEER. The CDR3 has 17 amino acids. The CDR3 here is CASSQDHRASYNSPLHF. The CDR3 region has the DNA TGCGCCAGCAGCCAAGATCACAGGGCCTCCTATAATTCACCCCTCCACTTT.

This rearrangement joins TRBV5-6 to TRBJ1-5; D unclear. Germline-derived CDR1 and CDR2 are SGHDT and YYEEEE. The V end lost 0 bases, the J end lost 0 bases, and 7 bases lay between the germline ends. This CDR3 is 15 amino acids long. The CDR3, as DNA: TGTGCCAGCAGCTTGGGTCCGAATAGCAATCAGCCCCAGCATTTT. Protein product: CASSLGPNSNQPQHF.

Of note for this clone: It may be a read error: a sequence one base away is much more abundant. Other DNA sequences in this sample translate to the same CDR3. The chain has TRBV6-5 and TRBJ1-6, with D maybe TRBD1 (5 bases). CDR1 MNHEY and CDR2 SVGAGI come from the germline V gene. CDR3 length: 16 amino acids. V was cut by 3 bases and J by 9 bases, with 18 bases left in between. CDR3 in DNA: TGTGCCAGCAGTTATCGGGGACGGGGGACGGGTTCACCCCTCCACTTT. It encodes CASSYRGRGTGSPLHF.

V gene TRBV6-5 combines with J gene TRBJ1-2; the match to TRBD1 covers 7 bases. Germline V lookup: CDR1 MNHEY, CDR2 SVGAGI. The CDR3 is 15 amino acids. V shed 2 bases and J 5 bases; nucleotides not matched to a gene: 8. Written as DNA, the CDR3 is TGTGCCAGCAGTTACAGCGGACAGGCGATGTATGGCTACACCTTC. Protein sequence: CASSYSGQAMYGYTF.

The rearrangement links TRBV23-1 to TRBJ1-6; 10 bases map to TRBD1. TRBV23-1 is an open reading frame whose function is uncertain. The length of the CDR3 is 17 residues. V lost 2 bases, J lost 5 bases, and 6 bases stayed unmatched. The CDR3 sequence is CASSQPGQGGNNSPLHF. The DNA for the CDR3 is TGCGCCAGCAGTCAACCCGGACAGGGGGGGAATAATTCACCCCTCCACTTT.

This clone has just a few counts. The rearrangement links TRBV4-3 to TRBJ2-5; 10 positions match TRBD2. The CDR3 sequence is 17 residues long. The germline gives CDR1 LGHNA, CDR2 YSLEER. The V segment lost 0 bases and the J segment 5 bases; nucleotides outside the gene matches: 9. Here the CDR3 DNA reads TGCGCCAGCAGCCAAGAAGTTCCAGCGGGGGGGCTGGAGACCCAGTACTTC. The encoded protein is CASSQEVPAGGLETQYF.